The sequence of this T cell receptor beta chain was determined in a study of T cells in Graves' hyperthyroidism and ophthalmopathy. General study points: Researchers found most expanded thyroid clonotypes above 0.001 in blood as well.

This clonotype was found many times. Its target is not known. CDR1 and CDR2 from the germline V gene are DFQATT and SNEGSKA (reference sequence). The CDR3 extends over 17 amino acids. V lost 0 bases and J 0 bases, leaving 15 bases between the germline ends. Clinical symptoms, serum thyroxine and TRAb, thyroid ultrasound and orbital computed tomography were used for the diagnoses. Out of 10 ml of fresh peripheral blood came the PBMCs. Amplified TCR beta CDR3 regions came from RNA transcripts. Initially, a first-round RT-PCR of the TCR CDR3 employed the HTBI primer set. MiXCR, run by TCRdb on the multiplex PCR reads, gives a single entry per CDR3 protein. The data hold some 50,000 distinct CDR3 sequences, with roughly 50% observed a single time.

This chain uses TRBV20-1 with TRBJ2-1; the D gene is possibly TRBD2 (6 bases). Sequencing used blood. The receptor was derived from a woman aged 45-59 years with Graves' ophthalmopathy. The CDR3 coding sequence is TGCAGTGCTAGAGATCTGGGCGGGGCTCGCTCCTACAATGAGCAGTTCTTC. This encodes CSARDLGGARSYNEQFF.